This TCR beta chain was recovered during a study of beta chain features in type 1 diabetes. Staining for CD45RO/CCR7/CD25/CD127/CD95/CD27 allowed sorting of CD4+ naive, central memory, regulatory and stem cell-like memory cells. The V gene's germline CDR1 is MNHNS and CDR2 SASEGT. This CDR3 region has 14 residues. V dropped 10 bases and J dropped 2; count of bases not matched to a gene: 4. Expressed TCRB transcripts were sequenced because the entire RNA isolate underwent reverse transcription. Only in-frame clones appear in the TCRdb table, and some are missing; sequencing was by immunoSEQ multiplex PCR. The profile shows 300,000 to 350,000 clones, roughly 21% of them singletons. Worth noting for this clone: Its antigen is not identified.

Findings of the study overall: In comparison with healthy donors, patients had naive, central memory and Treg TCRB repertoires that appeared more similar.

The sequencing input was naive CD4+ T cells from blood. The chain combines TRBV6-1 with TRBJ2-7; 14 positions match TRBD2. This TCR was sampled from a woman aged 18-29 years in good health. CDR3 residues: CATLTSGRAYEQYF. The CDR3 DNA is TGTGCCACCTTGACTAGCGGGAGGGCCTACGAGCAGTACTTC.